The sequence of this T cell receptor (beta chain) was determined in a study of blood T cell repertoires in COVID-19. Background on the study: Some COVID-19 samples were acute and others convalescent; all came from the United States, Italy and Spain.

Followed longitudinally, the Seattle patients had been enrolled during active infection. Profiling relied on immunoSEQ multiplex PCR, and the TCRdb table lists in-frame clones only, not all of them. This table has about 230,000 clones, just under 90% appearing once. The CDR3 length is 15 residues. Losses at the gene ends were 6 bases for V and 0 bases for J; bases not matched to a gene: 8. The germline CDR1 and CDR2 sequences are LNHDA and SQIVND (reference sequence). The rearrangement links TRBV19 to TRBJ2-7, with TRBD1 matching over 7 bases. This TCR was recovered from a man aged 25 to 40 with COVID-19, enrolled during active disease. Sequenced input: peripheral blood. The CDR3 region is CASSLQGLDSYEQYF. DNA for the CDR3: TGTGCCAGTAGCCTACAGGGGCTAGACTCCTACGAGCAGTACTTC. The entire variable domain, with the rest obtained from reference TRBV19 and TRBJ2-7, is as follows: DGGITQSPKYLFRKEGQNVTLSCEQNLNHDAMYWYRQDPGQGLRLIYYSQIVNDFQKGDIAEGYSVSREKKESFPLTVTSAQKNPTAFYLCASSLQGLDSYEQYFGPGTRLTVT.